This TCR beta chain was found in a study of T-cell reconstitution after alpha-beta-depleted transplantation in children. The authors prepared the TCRbeta library with unique molecular identifiers. TCRdb used MiXCR to reprocess the PCR reads, holding one entry per CDR3 protein. The sample lists around 340,000 distinct CDR3 sequences, 10% to 15% seen once, with about 3.9% in the top ten. In this sample, this clonotype turned up a few times. The CDR3 has 16 residues. The junction had 11 bases not matched to a gene; V was cut back by 5 bases and J by 4 bases. The genes are TRBV12-3 or TRBV12-4 and TRBJ1-2, with TRBD1 matching 9 bases. The sample in question was PBMCs, obtained from the stem cell graft. The origin of this receptor is a human donor who donated a stem cell graft to a child with Fanconi anemia. CDR3 in amino acids: CASSPPGQGSAYGYTF. CDR3 nucleotides: TGTGCCAGCAGTCCACCCGGACAGGGGTCCGCCTATGGCTACACCTTC.